The source of this T cell receptor (beta chain) is a study of beta chain features in type 1 diabetes. Overall study results and limits: The study found moderately but significantly shorter TCRB CDR3s in all four CD4+ subsets of Type 1 diabetes patients.

Reverse transcribing all isolated RNA meant expressed TCRB transcripts were sequenced. Libraries were prepared by immunoSEQ multiplex PCR; TCRdb keeps only in-frame clonotypes and omits some of them. Counted here are hundreds of thousands of clones, 13% occurring once; the ten biggest clones make up about 0.02%. Remarks on this clone: The antigen remains undetermined.

V was clipped by 6 bases and J by 1 base, with 12 bases between them. Germline V gives CDR1 MNHNS, CDR2 SASEGT. The length of the CDR3 is 14 residues. The material sequenced was naive CD4+ T cells from blood. The clonotype was recovered from a young man with type 1 diabetes. The chain uses TRBV6-1 and TRBJ2-5; a possible D gene is TRBD1 (6 bases). This CDR3 is CASSQGLFQETQYF. The CDR3 coding sequence is TGTGCCAGCAGCCAGGGGCTGTTCCAAGAGACCCAGTACTTC.